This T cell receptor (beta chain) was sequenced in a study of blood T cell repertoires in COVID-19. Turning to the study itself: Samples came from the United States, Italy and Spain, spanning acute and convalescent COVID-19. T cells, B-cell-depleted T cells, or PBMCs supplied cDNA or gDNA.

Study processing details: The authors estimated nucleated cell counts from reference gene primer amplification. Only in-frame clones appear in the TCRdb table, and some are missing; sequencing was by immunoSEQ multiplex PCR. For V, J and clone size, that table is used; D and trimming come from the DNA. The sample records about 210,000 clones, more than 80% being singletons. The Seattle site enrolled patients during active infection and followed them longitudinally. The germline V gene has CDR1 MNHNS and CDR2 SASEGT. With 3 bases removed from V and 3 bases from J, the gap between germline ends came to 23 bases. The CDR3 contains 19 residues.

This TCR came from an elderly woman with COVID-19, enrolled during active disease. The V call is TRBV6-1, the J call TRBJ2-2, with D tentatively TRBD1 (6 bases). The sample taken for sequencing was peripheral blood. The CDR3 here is CASSEIPPFGQGHTGELFF. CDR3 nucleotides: TGTGCCAGCAGTGAGATCCCCCCCTTTGGGCAGGGGCACACCGGGGAGCTGTTTTTT.